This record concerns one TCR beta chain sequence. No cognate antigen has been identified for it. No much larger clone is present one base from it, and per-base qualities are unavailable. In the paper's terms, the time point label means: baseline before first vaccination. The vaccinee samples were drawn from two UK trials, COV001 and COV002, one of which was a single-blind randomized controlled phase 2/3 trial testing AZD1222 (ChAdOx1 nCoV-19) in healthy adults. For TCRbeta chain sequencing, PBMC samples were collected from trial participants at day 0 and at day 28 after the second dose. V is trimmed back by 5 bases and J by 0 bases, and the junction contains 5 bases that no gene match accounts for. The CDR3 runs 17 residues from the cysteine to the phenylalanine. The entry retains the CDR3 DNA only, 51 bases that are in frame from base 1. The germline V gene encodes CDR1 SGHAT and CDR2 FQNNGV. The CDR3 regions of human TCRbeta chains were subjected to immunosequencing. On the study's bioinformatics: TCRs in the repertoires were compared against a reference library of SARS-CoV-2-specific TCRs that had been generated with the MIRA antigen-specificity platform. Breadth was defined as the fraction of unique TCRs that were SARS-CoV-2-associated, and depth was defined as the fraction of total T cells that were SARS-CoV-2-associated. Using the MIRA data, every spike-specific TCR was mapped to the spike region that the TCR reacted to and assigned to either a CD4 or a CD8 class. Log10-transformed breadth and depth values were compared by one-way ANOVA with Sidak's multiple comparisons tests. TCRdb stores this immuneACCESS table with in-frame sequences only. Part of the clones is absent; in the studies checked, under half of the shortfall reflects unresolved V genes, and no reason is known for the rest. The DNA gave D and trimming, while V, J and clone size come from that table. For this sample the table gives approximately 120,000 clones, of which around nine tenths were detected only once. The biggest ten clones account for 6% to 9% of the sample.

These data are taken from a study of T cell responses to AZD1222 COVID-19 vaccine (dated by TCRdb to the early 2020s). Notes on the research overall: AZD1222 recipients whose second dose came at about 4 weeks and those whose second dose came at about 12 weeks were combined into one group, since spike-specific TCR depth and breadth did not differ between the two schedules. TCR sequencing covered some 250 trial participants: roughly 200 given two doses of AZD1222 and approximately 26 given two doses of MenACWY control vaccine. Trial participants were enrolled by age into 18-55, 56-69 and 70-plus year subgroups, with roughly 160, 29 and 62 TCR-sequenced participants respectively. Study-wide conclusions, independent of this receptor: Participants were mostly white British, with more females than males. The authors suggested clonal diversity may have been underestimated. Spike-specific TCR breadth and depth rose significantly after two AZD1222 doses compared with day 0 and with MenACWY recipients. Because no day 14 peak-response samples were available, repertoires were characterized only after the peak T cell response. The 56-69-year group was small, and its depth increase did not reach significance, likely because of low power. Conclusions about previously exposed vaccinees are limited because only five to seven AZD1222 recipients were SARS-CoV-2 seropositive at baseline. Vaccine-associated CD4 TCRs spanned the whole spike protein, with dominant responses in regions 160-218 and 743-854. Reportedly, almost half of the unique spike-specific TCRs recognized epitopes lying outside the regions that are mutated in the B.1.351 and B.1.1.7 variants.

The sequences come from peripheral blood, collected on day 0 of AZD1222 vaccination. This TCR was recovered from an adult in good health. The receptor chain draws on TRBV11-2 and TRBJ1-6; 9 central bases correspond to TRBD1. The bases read TGTGCCAGCAGCCCACGACAGGGGGGCTCCTATAATTCACCCCTCCACTTT. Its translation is CASSPRQGGSYNSPLHF. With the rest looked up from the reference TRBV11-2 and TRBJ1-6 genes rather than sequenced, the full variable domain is EAGVAQSPRYKIIEKRQSVAFWCNPISGHATLYWYQQILGQGPKLLIQFQNNGVVDDSQLPKDRFSAERLKGVDSTLKIQPAKLEDSAVYLCASSPRQGGSYNSPLHFGNGTRLTVT.